The source of this T cell receptor beta chain is a study of blood T cells in healthy people across ages. Findings and limits, study-wide: Among T cells, TCR beta diversity per million cells dropped roughly linearly as age rose.

As concerns this clonotype: No antigen is known for it.

There were healthy Caucasian individuals from Russia, aged 6 to 90, serving as donors. Every sample had a minimum of 6.5 million PBMCs isolated. The CDR3 has 12 amino acids. The ends were cut back, 5 bases at V and 11 bases at J, with 10 bases in the middle. CDR1 SGHTA and CDR2 FQGNSA come from the germline V gene. A sample-barcoded 5' primer and a J-beta primer mix were used in a second PCR of roughly 6 to 11 cycles. In TCRdb, the 5' RACE reads were re-called with MiXCR into one record per CDR3 protein. This sample has 450,000 to 700,000 distinct CDR3 sequences, with 25% to 30% found just once. The chain links TRBV7-2 to TRBJ1-6; D gene unclear. The sequence was collected from a woman in her 70s in good health. Sample: blood. The CDR3 region is CASSQTLTPLHF. The CDR3 DNA follows: TGTGCCAGCAGCCAGACACTGACACCCCTCCACTTT.